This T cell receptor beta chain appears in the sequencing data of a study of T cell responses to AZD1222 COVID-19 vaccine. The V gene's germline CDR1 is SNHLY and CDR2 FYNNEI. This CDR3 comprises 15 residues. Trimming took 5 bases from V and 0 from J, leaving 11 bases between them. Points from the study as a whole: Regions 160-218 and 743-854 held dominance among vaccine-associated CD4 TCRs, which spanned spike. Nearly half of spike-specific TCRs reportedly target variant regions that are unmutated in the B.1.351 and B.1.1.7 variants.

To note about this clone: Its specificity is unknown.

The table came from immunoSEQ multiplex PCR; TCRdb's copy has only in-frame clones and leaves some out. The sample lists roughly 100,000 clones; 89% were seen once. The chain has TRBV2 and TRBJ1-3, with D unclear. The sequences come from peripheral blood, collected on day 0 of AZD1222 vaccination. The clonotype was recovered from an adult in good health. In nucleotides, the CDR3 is TGTGCCAGCAGTTCCGACACGAGCTCTGGAAACACCATATATTTT. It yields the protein CASSSDTSSGNTIYF.